Detailed here is one TCR beta chain. No antigen is known for it. This specimen comes from a study of graft-versus-host responses after intestinal transplantation. For the study at large: Recipients uniformly received anti-thymocyte globulin induction, followed by tacrolimus and steroids for approximately 3 years.

The CDR3 length is 14 residues. Germline loops: CDR1 SGHTA, CDR2 FQGNSA. The V end was cut by 3 bases, the J end by 6 bases, with 12 bases between. General study findings and limits: There were GvH clones found in recipient marrow, and some of them appeared first in ileum or blood. There was an association between peak levels of circulating GvH clones and early post-transplant HvG declines.

Assay: immunoSEQ multiplex PCR; the TCRdb copy retains only in-frame clones and omits some. Of around 55,000 clones in the sample, approximately 88% were seen once. This specimen was unstimulated CD4+ T cells sorted from spleen or lymph node cells, taken before transplant. The J gene is TRBJ2-1, the V gene TRBV7-2; D is possibly TRBD2 (5 bases). The clonotype was recovered from a human donor who was the organ donor for an intestinal transplant. The CDR3 bases are TGTGCCAGCAGCTTTTTACGCCGGGGCAATGAGCAGTTCTTC. As protein: CASSFLRRGNEQFF. Full variable domain (rest looked up from reference TRBV7-2 and TRBJ2-1): GAGVSQSPSNKVTEKGKDVELRCDPISGHTALYWYRQSLGQGLEFLIYFQGNSAPDKSGLPSDRFSAERTGGSVSTLTIQRTQQEDSAVYLCASSFLRRGNEQFFGPGTRLTVL.